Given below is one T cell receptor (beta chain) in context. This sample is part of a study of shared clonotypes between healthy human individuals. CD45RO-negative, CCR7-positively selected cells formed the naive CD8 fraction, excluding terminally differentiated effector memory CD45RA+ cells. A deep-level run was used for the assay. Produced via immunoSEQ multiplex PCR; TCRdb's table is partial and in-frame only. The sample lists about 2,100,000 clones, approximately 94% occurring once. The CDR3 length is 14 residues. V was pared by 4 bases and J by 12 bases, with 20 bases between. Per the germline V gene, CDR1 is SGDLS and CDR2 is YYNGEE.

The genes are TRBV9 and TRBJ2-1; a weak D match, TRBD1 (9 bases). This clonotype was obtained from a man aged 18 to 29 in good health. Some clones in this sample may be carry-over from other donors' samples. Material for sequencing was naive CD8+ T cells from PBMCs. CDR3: CASSFTDRGTRQFF. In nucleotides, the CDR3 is TGTGCCAGCAGCTTTACCGACAGGGGGACTAGGCAGTTCTTC.